This T cell receptor beta chain was sequenced in a study of control samples from healthy donors and cancer patients. The repertoire was sequenced with immunoSEQ multiplex PCR; TCRdb's copy has only in-frame clones and lacks some. The profile shows 150,000 to 200,000 clones, around 92% of them singletons. Sequences were obtained from blood. The TCR comes from a woman between 40 and 50 years old in good health.

CDR3 protein: CASSLVTSTEAFF. In DNA form, the CDR3 reads TGCGCCAGCAGCTTGGTGACAAGCACTGAAGCTTTCTTT. The rearrangement joins TRBV5-1 to TRBJ1-1; D unclear. V dropped 0 bases and J dropped 4 bases, with 7 bases sitting between them. The V gene's germline CDR1 is SGHRS and CDR2 YFSETQ. The CDR3 covers 13 residues.